The 28 T cell receptor beta chains below come from one sample, sequenced in a study of Ad26.COV2.S vaccination and SARS-CoV-2 variants. Described treatment: 15 to 20 received Ad26.COV2.S at low or high dose, single or two shots; about 5 received placebo; per-sample allocation not given. Sample collection was performed on day 63 after the first vaccine or placebo injection. TCRdb's copy holds only in-frame clones and misses some; the assay was immunoSEQ multiplex PCR. Of about 460,000 clones listed, roughly nine tenths are singletons. Sequenced here: peripheral blood, sampled in a trial of Ad26.COV2.S vaccine versus placebo. The receptor set was obtained from a person aged 18-65 years who received the Ad26.COV2.S COVID-19 vaccine or a placebo.

The genes are TRBV9 and TRBJ2-2; TRBD2 aligns across 11 bases. V lost 1 base to trimming and J lost 6 bases; unmatched junction nucleotides: 5. The CDR3 length is 16 residues. Germline V gives CDR1 SGDLS, CDR2 YYNGEE. CDR3: CASSVSLAGGPGELFF. CDR3 nucleotide sequence: TGTGCCAGCAGCGTATCCCTAGCGGGGGGACCCGGGGAGCTGTTTTTT. The entire variable domain, with the rest obtained from reference TRBV9 and TRBJ2-2, is as follows: DSGVTQTPKHLITATGQRVTLRCSPRSGDLSVYWYQQSLDQGLQFLIQYYNGEERAKGNILERFSAQQFPDLHSELNLSSLELGDSALYFCASSVSLAGGPGELFFGEGSRLTVL.

The chain couples TRBV28 to TRBJ2-7, with TRBD2 identical over 7 bases. CDR1 and CDR2 from the germline V gene are MDHEN and SYDVKM. The V segment lost 10 bases and the J segment 2 bases; nucleotides outside the gene matches: 14. The CDR3 is 15 amino acids. CDR3 bases: TGTGCCACGGAGGGGACTATCGACAGAGCCTACGAGCAGTACTTC. Translation gives CATEGTIDRAYEQYF.

The chain couples TRBV28 to TRBJ1-1; no clear D. V shed 3 bases and J shed 0 bases, with 8 bases lying between them. Germline CDR1 MDHEN, CDR2 SYDVKM. This CDR3 is 14 amino acids long. The CDR3 sequence is CASSFGRMNTEAFF. The CDR3 bases are TGTGCCAGCAGTTTCGGACGGATGAACACTGAAGCTTTCTTT.

The CDR3: CASSLGDSSGNEQFF. For the CDR3, the DNA is TGCGCCAGCAGCCTAGGGGACTCCTCGGGGAATGAGCAGTTCTTC. The J gene is TRBJ2-1, the V gene TRBV4-3, with a tentative D call TRBD2 (6 bases). This CDR3 spans 15 amino acids. Germline CDR1 reads LGHNA; CDR2 reads YSLEER. The germline V and J ends were trimmed by 4 bases and 7 bases, with 17 bases remaining between them.

The rearrangement uses TRBV28 and TRBJ2-3; possibly TRBD2 for D (7 bases). V was trimmed by 6 bases and J by 10 bases, leaving 17 bases between them. The CDR3 spans 13 residues. Germline assignment: CDR1 MDHEN and CDR2 SYDVKM. The CDR3 coding sequence is TGTGCCAGCAGCACGGGGGGCCGTCGTTCGCAGTATTTT. Residues: CASSTGGRRSQYF. Full variable domain (missing parts from reference TRBV28 and TRBJ2-3): DVKVTQSSRYLVKRTGEKVFLECVQDMDHENMFWYRQDPGLGLRLIYFSYDVKMKEKGDIPEGYSVSREKKERFSLILESASTNQTSMYLCASSTGGRRSQYFGPGTRLTVL.

V gene TRBV5-8 combines with J gene TRBJ2-2; the D gene is possibly TRBD1 (5 bases). The CDR3 is 14 residues long. Germline CDR1 is SGHTS and CDR2 is YDEGEE. The V end lost 2 bases, the J end lost 7 bases, and 12 bases lay between the germline ends. This CDR3 is CASSFLGDGGELFF. In nucleotides, the CDR3 is TGTGCCAGCAGCTTCCTAGGGGATGGCGGGGAGCTGTTTTTT.

The V and J genes are TRBV3-1 (or the pseudogene TRBV3-2) and TRBJ1-6; tentatively, D is TRBD1 (5 bases). The V gene's germline CDR1 is LGHDT and CDR2 YNNKEL (reference sequence). Trimming took off 0 bases at V and 5 bases at J, with 14 bases between the two ends. This CDR3 is 17 amino acids long. The CDR3 bases are TGTGCCAGCAGCCAAGATGGTAAAGGGGCCCATAATTCACCCCTCCACTTT. It specifies CASSQDGKGAHNSPLHF.

The chain is built from TRBV30 and TRBJ2-1, with D uncertain. V shed 3 bases and J shed 8 bases, with 17 bases lying between them. This CDR3 has 14 amino acids. The germline V gene has CDR1 GTSNPN and CDR2 SVGIG (reference sequence). The CDR3 DNA follows: TGTGCCTGGAGCCGGGTCTCCCTCGGAGATGAGCAGTTCTTC. Protein product: CAWSRVSLGDEQFF.

About this clone: Other nucleotide sequences in the sample specify the same CDR3. The V gene is TRBV2, the J gene TRBJ2-5, with D possibly TRBD2 on 5 matching bases. Trimming took 6 bases from V and 2 from J, leaving 7 bases between them. This CDR3 is 12 amino acids long. The V gene's germline CDR1 is SNHLY and CDR2 FYNNEI. This chain's CDR3 is CASSGGQETQYF. The CDR3 coding sequence is TGTGCCAGCAGCGGAGGTCAAGAGACCCAGTACTTC.

Only one count was recorded for this clone. The V gene is TRBV2, the J gene TRBJ2-2; 8 nucleotides agree with TRBD1. The CDR3 length is 12 residues. Germline CDR1 SNHLY, CDR2 FYNNEI. J gave up 13 bases and V 6 bases, and 7 bases lay outside the gene matches. CDR3 DNA: TGTGCCAGCAGGAACAGGGGGATAGGGCTGTTTTTT. Amino acid sequence: CASRNRGIGLFF.

The chain couples TRBV15 to TRBJ2-2; TRBD2 matches 7 bases. V shed 1 base, J shed 5 bases, and the junction held 10 bases outside the gene matches. This CDR3 spans 17 amino acids. Looked up from germline, CDR1 is LNHNV and CDR2 is YYDKDF (reference sequence). The CDR3 DNA is TGTGCCACCAGCAGAGTGGGGGAGGGCGGTTATACCGGGGAGCTGTTTTTT. Its protein product is CATSRVGEGGYTGELFF.

Only a few counts were recorded for this clone. The genes are TRBV5-4 and TRBJ2-7; no firm D call. Trimming left V 0 bases short and J 0 bases short, with 4 bases between. CDR3 length equals 13 residues. Looked up from germline, CDR1 is SGHNT and CDR2 is YYREEE (reference sequence). This chain's CDR3 is CASSLESSYEQYF. DNA of the CDR3: TGTGCCAGCAGCTTGGAAAGCTCCTACGAGCAGTACTTC.

The rearrangement joins TRBV3-1 (or the pseudogene TRBV3-2) to TRBJ2-3, with D maybe TRBD2 (5 bases). V lost 3 bases and J 4 bases, leaving 14 bases between the germline ends. Germline V gene data show CDR1 as LGHDT and CDR2 as YNNKEL (reference sequence). The CDR3 has 15 amino acids. The chain's CDR3 is CASSHLASNSDTQYF. CDR3 in DNA: TGTGCCAGCAGCCACCTAGCTTCAAACTCAGATACGCAGTATTTT.

The chain couples TRBV18 to TRBJ1-1, with TRBD1 matching over 7 bases. The CDR3 has 15 amino acids. With 0 bases clipped from V and 4 bases from J, the junction kept 5 bases outside the gene matches. Germline CDR1 and CDR2: KGHSH and LQKENI. The CDR3 loop reads CASSPPRAGGTEAFF. The CDR3 DNA reads TGTGCCAGCTCACCACCGAGGGCAGGGGGCACTGAAGCTTTCTTT.

The V gene is TRBV19, the J gene TRBJ1-1, with TRBD1 matching 7 bases. V shed 3 bases and J 4 bases; nucleotides not matched to a gene: 8. This CDR3 spans 15 amino acids. Germline V gene sequence: CDR1 LNHDA, CDR2 SQIVND (reference sequence). CDR3 bases: TGTGCCAGTAGTATTAAGGGACAGTCGGGCACTGAAGCTTTCTTT. Protein sequence: CASSIKGQSGTEAFF.

The V and J genes are TRBV11-1 and TRBJ2-3; 7 bases line up with TRBD2. The CDR3 totals 13 residues. Per the germline V gene, CDR1 is SGHAT and CDR2 is FQDESV (reference sequence). With 7 bases clipped from V and 5 bases from J, the junction kept 6 bases outside the gene matches. The CDR3 nucleotides are TGTGCCAGCATACGGCTAGCGGAAGATACGCAGTATTTT. Protein: CASIRLAEDTQYF.

The chain has TRBV6-5 and TRBJ2-7; 8 bases are shared with TRBD2. Germline assignment: CDR1 MNHEY and CDR2 SVGAGI. The length of the CDR3 is 16 residues. Trimming at V came to 4 bases and at J to 2 bases, leaving 10 bases not matched to a gene. This chain's CDR3 is CASSSRTSQGPYEQYF. CDR3 nucleotide sequence: TGTGCCAGCAGTTCCAGGACTAGCCAAGGTCCCTACGAGCAGTACTTC.

The genes are TRBV3-1 (or the pseudogene TRBV3-2) and TRBJ1-1, with 7 nucleotides matching TRBD1. The CDR3 has 14 residues. Trimming cost V 4 bases and J 4 bases; bases outside gene matches: 6. Germline CDR1 reads LGHDT; CDR2 reads YNNKEL (reference sequence). The chain's CDR3 is CASSPPDRATEAFF. The CDR3 DNA reads TGTGCCAGCAGCCCCCCCGACAGGGCCACTGAAGCTTTCTTT.

CDR3 residues: CASSVGTATNEKLFF. The CDR3 nucleotides read TGTGCCAGCAGTGTGGGGACAGCTACTAATGAAAAACTGTTTTTT. The genes are TRBV2 and TRBJ1-4, with 7 nucleotides matching TRBD1. V was pared by 4 bases and J by 2 bases, with 4 bases of the junction left unmatched. Germline assignment: CDR1 SNHLY and CDR2 FYNNEI. The CDR3 has 15 residues.

The chain uses TRBV5-1 and TRBJ1-2; 9 positions agree with TRBD1. V shed 4 bases and J 7 bases; nucleotides not matched to a gene: 8. The CDR3 sequence is 14 residues long. The germline CDR1 and CDR2 sequences are SGHRS and YFSETQ. CDR3 region: CASSVGQGMSGYTF. CDR3 nucleotide sequence: TGCGCCAGCAGCGTGGGACAGGGAATGAGTGGCTACACCTTC.

The chain uses TRBV6-5 and TRBJ2-4; D is unresolved. V lost 6 bases to trimming and J lost 0 bases, with 12 bases between them. This CDR3 spans 15 amino acids. Germline lookup yields CDR1 MNHEY and CDR2 SVGAGI. CDR3 loop: CASRRTAEAKNIQYF. The CDR3 bases are TGTGCCAGCAGGAGGACCGCCGAAGCCAAAAACATTCAGTACTTC.

This sequence joins TRBV6-5 and TRBJ1-3, with unresolved D. Germline V gene data show CDR1 as MNHEY and CDR2 as SVGAGI. The CDR3 consists of 13 residues. The germline V and J ends were trimmed by 6 bases and 0 bases, with 6 bases remaining between them. CDR3 coding DNA: TGTGCCAGCAGCAAGAGCTCTGGAAACACCATATATTTT. As protein: CASSKSSGNTIYF.

DNA of the CDR3: TGTGCCAGCAGCTCTCTTACTGGGGGGTTCGAAAAACTGTTTTTT. Translating it yields CASSSLTGGFEKLFF. The V gene is TRBV11-2, the J gene TRBJ1-4, with D tentatively TRBD1 (5 bases). The CDR3 covers 15 residues. The germline V gene has CDR1 SGHAT and CDR2 FQNNGV. With 4 bases removed from V and 8 bases from J, the gap between germline ends came to 17 bases. The full variable domain, in which reference TRBV11-2 and TRBJ1-4 provide the parts outside the CDR3, is EAGVAQSPRYKIIEKRQSVAFWCNPISGHATLYWYQQILGQGPKLLIQFQNNGVVDDSQLPKDRFSAERLKGVDSTLKIQPAKLEDSAVYLCASSSLTGGFEKLFFGSGTQLSVL.

The rearrangement joins TRBV28 to TRBJ2-7, with D perhaps matching TRBD2 (8 bases). This CDR3 comprises 19 residues. CDR1 and CDR2 from the germline V gene are MDHEN and SYDVKM. V was clipped by 6 bases and J by 4 bases, with 31 bases between them. The CDR3 is CASSPTGQSRSSGRYEQYF. The CDR3, as DNA: TGTGCCAGCAGCCCTACGGGACAGTCCAGATCCAGCGGGAGATACGAGCAGTACTTC.

J is TRBJ2-1 and V is TRBV7-9; D uncertain. The CDR3 spans 12 residues. Germline values: CDR1 SEHNR, CDR2 FQNEAQ (reference sequence). The V and J ends lost 6 bases and 3 bases respectively, with 6 bases between them. DNA for the CDR3: TGTGCCAGCAGGACGGGCTACAATGAGCAGTTCTTC. Protein sequence: CASRTGYNEQFF.

Comments on this clone: One end of the junction is discordant with germline, which a read error may explain. The V call is TRBV7-7, the J call TRBJ2-5; 7 nucleotides agree with TRBD2. The CDR3 covers 14 residues. Per germline, CDR1 SSHAT and CDR2 FNYEAQ (reference sequence). The DNA of the CDR3 is TGTGCTAGCAGCTTAGGCCCCGGGGGGGAGACCCAGTACTTC. This translates into CASSLGPGGETQYF.

The chain couples TRBV11-3 to TRBJ1-1; possibly TRBD1 for D (6 bases). The length of the CDR3 is 18 residues. Germline assignment: CDR1 SGHNT and CDR2 YENEEA. Trimming stripped 8 bases from V and 4 bases from J, with 29 bases between. The CDR3: CASRISGTQSHTFTEAFF. The CDR3, as DNA: TGTGCCAGCCGGATTTCCGGGACACAATCACACACCTTCACTGAAGCTTTCTTT.

A remark on this clone: The sample holds other DNA sequences that translate to the same CDR3. The chain has TRBV7-9 and TRBJ2-1, with no clear D. CDR1 is SEHNR, CDR2 FQNEAQ, per germline (reference sequence). V was clipped by 1 base and J by 3 bases, with 1 base between them. The CDR3 extends over 12 amino acids. The DNA for the CDR3 is TGTGCCAGCAGCTTAGGCTACAATGAGCAGTTCTTC. Its protein is CASSLGYNEQFF.